Below, one T cell receptor (beta chain) is given with its context. Antigen unknown. The junction and the germline gene differ at one end; a read error may be behind it. Scientists amplified the TCR beta CDR3 regions from RNA transcripts. An initial RT-PCR round employing HTBI primers preceded a second-round multiplex PCR. TCRdb recomputed calls from the multiplex PCR reads with MiXCR, one row per CDR3 protein. The sample holds about 740,000 distinct CDR3 sequences; roughly two fifths are singletons and the top ten take 44%. The data are from a study of Graves' ophthalmopathy and Graves' hyperthyroidism. Whole-study context: There was a collection of peripheral blood at initial diagnosis, before any treatment. Study-level findings and limits: The 13-signature model separated ophthalmopathy from stable hyperthyroidism at around 90% sensitivity and roughly 80% specificity.

Under 3 months in duration, the ophthalmopathy in affected donors had moderate-to-severe activity, CAS ≥3 and NOSPECS ≥4. Clinical symptoms, serum thyroxine, TRAb, thyroid ultrasound and orbital computed tomography determined diagnosis. The receptor was derived from an adult man with Graves' ophthalmopathy. Material for sequencing was peripheral blood.

The CDR3 loop reads CTVRTGQGFYEQYF. The CDR3 coding sequence is TGCACCGTTAGAACCGGACAGGGGTTCTACGAGCAGTACTTC. The chain joins TRBV29-1 to TRBJ2-7, with 9 positions matching TRBD1. Germline CDR1 and CDR2: SQVTM and ANQGSEA. This CDR3 has 14 amino acids.